Listed here are 15 T cell receptor beta chains from one sample, sequenced in a study of T cells after yellow fever vaccination (dated by TCRdb to about 2019). What this sample's treatment or condition label stands for: live attenuated yellow fever vaccine strain. The library relied on 5' RACE. Sequencing relied on an Illumina HiSeq 2500. TCRdb reanalyzed the raw reads on its own, using fastp at Q25 for trimming and MiXCR for clone calling, and kept in-frame beta chains. Each CDR3 protein appears once, grouped with its most common genes and DNA. Counted in this sample were a few hundred thousand distinct CDR3 sequences; roughly 11% of them appeared once. The ten largest account for 18% of the sample. The sample here was PBMCs, taken on the day of the first yellow fever vaccination. Receptors originate from a man between 18 and 29 years old who received the YFV17D yellow fever vaccine.

This clonotype occurred a few times. The chain recombines TRBV5-4 with TRBJ2-5, with 9 bases lining up with TRBD2. Trimming cost V 0 bases and J 2 bases; bases outside gene matches: 14. The CDR3 is 19 amino acids. Germline CDR1 and CDR2: SGHNT and YYREEE (reference sequence). The chain's CDR3 is CASSLAPSGSGGPQETQYF. The CDR3 DNA is TGTGCCAGCAGCTTGGCTCCCTCGGGTAGCGGGGGACCTCAAGAGACCCAGTACTTC.

This clonotype was seen a handful of times. The chain recombines TRBV6-5 with TRBJ2-1, with a weak D call TRBD2 (5 bases). Trimming shortened V by 2 bases and J by 12 bases, and 11 bases separated the two germline ends. Per germline, CDR1 MNHEY and CDR2 SVGAGI. The CDR3 is 12 amino acids. In nucleotides, the CDR3 is TGTGCCAGCAGTTACATCCGGGGAAGGCAGTTCTTC. Translation gives CASSYIRGRQFF.

V gene TRBV12-3 or TRBV12-4 combines with J gene TRBJ2-2; D might be TRBD2 (5 bases). The CDR3 length is 14 residues. The germline V and J ends were trimmed by 4 bases and 3 bases, with 9 bases remaining between them. CDR3 coding DNA: TGTGCCAGCAGTTCCGGACTGTACACCGGGGAGCTGTTTTTT. This gives the protein CASSSGLYTGELFF.

This clonotype was picked up many times. This chain links TRBV12-3 or TRBV12-4 with TRBJ2-1; D is undetermined. The CDR3 runs to 15 residues. V was pared by 4 bases and J by 4 bases, with 14 bases between. For the CDR3, the DNA is TGTGCCAGCAGTTCCCCTCTAGACCGATACAATGAGCAGTTCTTC. Translated: CASSSPLDRYNEQFF.

This chain connects TRBV12-3 or TRBV12-4 to TRBJ1-3; D uncertain. V was trimmed by 3 bases and J by 4 bases, leaving 4 bases between them. This CDR3 region has 12 residues. Written as DNA, the CDR3 is TGTGCCAGCAGTTTCTGGGGAAACACCATATATTTT. This translates into CASSFWGNTIYF.

This clonotype was seen a handful of times. The V gene is TRBV4-1, the J gene TRBJ2-1; 8 bases line up with TRBD2. J lost 6 bases, V lost 4 bases, and 14 bases had no gene match. The CDR3 is 17 amino acids. Per germline, CDR1 MGHRA and CDR2 YSYEKL. The CDR3 bases are TGCGCCAGCAGCCGCGGGGGTATAGCGGGGCTAGGCAATGAGCAGTTCTTC. Protein product: CASSRGGIAGLGNEQFF.

This clonotype has ten or more counts. V is TRBV9 and J is TRBJ1-1, with a possible D match to TRBD1 (6 bases). Germline V gives CDR1 SGDLS, CDR2 YYNGEE. This CDR3 region has 16 residues. Trimming removed 7 bases at V and 1 base at J, with 20 bases between. For the CDR3, the DNA is TGTGCCAGCGACCCTTCGGGGGGCAGTTCGAACACTGAAGCTTTCTTT. Translating gives CASDPSGGSSNTEAFF.

The V call is TRBV15, the J call TRBJ2-5; D could derive from TRBD1 or TRBD2 (5 bases each). Per germline, CDR1 LNHNV and CDR2 YYDKDF (reference sequence). The CDR3 runs 17 residues. Trimming left V 1 base short and J 4 bases short, with 19 bases between. CDR3 coding DNA: TGTGCCACCAGCAGAGTCCCCTCGAGGGGCAGTAGAGAGACCCAGTACTTC. As protein: CATSRVPSRGSRETQYF.

This clonotype has just a few counts. The rearrangement uses TRBV6-1 and TRBJ2-7, with 8 bases fitting TRBD1. CDR1 is MNHNS and CDR2 is SASEGT in the germline V gene. With V trimmed by 7 bases and J by 6 bases, 23 bases remained unmatched. The CDR3 is 18 residues long. The CDR3, as DNA: TGTGCCAGCACCCAACTAGGTCGGGGCAGGGGGCGCCGTGGCGAGCAGTACTTC. Its translation: CASTQLGRGRGRRGEQYF.

This clonotype was counted between two and nine times. This chain connects TRBV20-1 to TRBJ2-2, with 7 bases aligning to TRBD2. This CDR3 has 13 residues. Germline-derived CDR1 and CDR2 are DFQATT and SNEGSKA (reference sequence). The V gene end was trimmed by 6 bases and the J gene end by 3 bases; junction bases not matched to a gene: 4. CDR3 amino acids: CSANGGDTGELFF. CDR3 coding DNA: TGCAGTGCGAATGGGGGGGACACCGGGGAGCTGTTTTTT.

Only a few counts were recorded for this clonotype. The chain joins TRBV6-2 or TRBV6-3 to TRBJ2-7; 7 positions match TRBD1. The germline CDR1 and CDR2 sequences are MNHEY and SVGEGT. This CDR3 contains 12 residues. CDR3 residues: CSSSWTGYEQYV. The CDR3 DNA follows: TGTTCCAGCAGTTGGACAGGATACGAGCAGTACGTC.

This chain uses TRBV5-4 with TRBJ2-2, with D perhaps TRBD2 (5 bases). With 3 bases removed from V and 4 bases from J, the gap between germline ends came to 10 bases. There are 14 residues in the CDR3. Germline CDR1 SGHNT, CDR2 YYREEE (reference sequence). As DNA, the CDR3 is TGTGCCAGCAGCTGGACGGGGTTCACCGGGGAGCTGTTTTTT. It encodes CASSWTGFTGELFF.

J is TRBJ1-4 and V is TRBV5-5, with D possibly being TRBD1 (5 bases). Germline V gene sequence: CDR1 SGHKS, CDR2 YYEKEE (reference sequence). V was clipped by 3 bases and J by 0 bases, with 9 bases between them. CDR3 length equals 15 residues. CDR3: CASSSGQPTNEKLFF. The CDR3 DNA reads TGTGCCAGCAGCTCTGGACAACCAACTAATGAAAAACTGTTTTTT.

The V and J genes are TRBV7-3 and TRBJ2-3; 11 nucleotides agree with TRBD2. Germline assignment: CDR1 SGHTA and CDR2 FQGTGA. The CDR3 is 18 amino acids. The J segment lost 5 bases and the V segment lost 5 bases, leaving 15 bases of the junction unmatched. The CDR3 sequence: CASSPRASGGYVGDTQYF. CDR3 in DNA: TGTGCCAGCAGCCCAAGGGCTAGCGGGGGGTATGTTGGAGATACGCAGTATTTT.

The chain links TRBV3-1 to TRBJ2-3; tentative D call: TRBD2 (6 bases). Per the germline V gene, CDR1 is LGHDT and CDR2 is YNNKEL (reference sequence). Trimming took 8 bases from V and 0 from J, leaving 21 bases between them. The CDR3 length is 17 residues. CDR3 in amino acids: CASCPLPGLLSTDTQYF. CDR3 bases: TGTGCCAGCTGTCCCCTCCCGGGACTGCTAAGCACAGATACGCAGTATTTT.